Given below is one T cell receptor (beta chain) in context. This specimen belongs to a study of blood T cell repertoires in COVID-19. Turning to the study itself: The United States, Italy and Spain supplied acute and convalescent COVID-19 samples. PBMCs, B-cell-depleted T cells, or T cells were the source of the cDNA or gDNA that made up the material.

TCRdb's copy holds only in-frame clones and misses some; the assay was immunoSEQ multiplex PCR. This table has approximately 91,000 clones, about three quarters appearing once. Per germline, CDR1 KGHSH and CDR2 LQKENI. This CDR3 spans 14 amino acids. V was cut by 6 bases and J by 9 bases, with 18 bases left in between. The gene calls are TRBV18 and TRBJ1-5; no firm D call. Sample: peripheral blood. The origin of this receptor is a man between 65 and 79 years old with acute or convalescent COVID-19. CDR3 protein: CASSETTDIGPQHF. The CDR3 DNA sequence: TGTGCCAGCTCCGAGACAACCGACATCGGGCCCCAGCATTTT.